This T cell receptor (beta chain) appears in the sequencing data of a study of response to subunit inactivated influenza vaccine. Looked up from germline, CDR1 is SGDLS and CDR2 is YYNGEE. V was pared by 3 bases and J by 2 bases, with 3 bases of the junction left unmatched. This CDR3 spans 16 amino acids. TCRdb independently ran MiXCR on the RT-PCR reads; one entry per CDR3 protein. Of around 520,000 distinct CDR3 sequences in the sample, 12% were seen once. This receptor was obtained from a man in his forties or fifties who received an inactivated influenza vaccine. The V call is TRBV9, the J call TRBJ2-1; 12 bases line up with TRBD2. Specimen: PBMCs from blood, collected on the day of vaccination. The CDR3 DNA is TGTGCCAGCAGCGCGCTAGCGGGAGGGACCTACAATGAGCAGTTCTTC. It is translated as CASSALAGGTYNEQFF. The full variable domain, in which reference TRBV9 and TRBJ2-1 provide the parts outside the CDR3, is DSGVTQTPKHLITATGQRVTLRCSPRSGDLSVYWYQQSLDQGLQFLIQYYNGEERAKGNILERFSAQQFPDLHSELNLSSLELGDSALYFCASSALAGGTYNEQFFGPGTRLTVL.